This TCR beta chain is from a study of blood T cells in healthy people across ages. Study findings and constraints: The study found more naive CD4+ cells and higher diversity in long-lived than aged donors. Older age went with lower TCR beta diversity per million T cells, in a roughly linear way.

The CDR3 sequence is 13 residues long. The germline V and J ends were trimmed by 1 base and 12 bases, with 13 bases remaining between them. Per the germline V gene, CDR1 is SGHDN and CDR2 is FVKESK. A second PCR of roughly 6 to 12 cycles used a sample-barcoded 5' primer and a J-beta primer mix. Carrying 12 random nucleotides, a template-switch adaptor labeled each individual cDNA molecule. TCRdb reprocessed the 5' RACE reads with MiXCR, giving one entry per CDR3 protein. The repertoire includes 800,000 to 1,300,000 distinct CDR3 sequences, 20% to 25% of them detected once, and 0.65% to 0.75% sits in the top ten. As to this clonotype: Antigen specificity is unknown.

The sample also formed part of further work on T cells of mothers and their children.

The source of this sequence is a girl aged 2-9 years in good health. The source material was blood. This sequence joins TRBV14 and TRBJ2-1, with D unresolved. The CDR3 protein is CASSQGTVVWQFF. In DNA form, the CDR3 reads TGTGCCAGCAGCCAAGGGACCGTTGTTTGGCAGTTCTTC.